Included here is one T cell receptor (beta chain) sequence, with context. As originally analysed: Nucleated cell counts were estimated from reference gene primer amplification. Produced via immunoSEQ multiplex PCR; TCRdb's table is partial and in-frame only. Clonal size and the V and J genes are those of that table, whereas D and trimming came from the DNA. The sample carries about 68,000 clones, more than 80% recorded once. The data stem from a study of blood T cell repertoires in COVID-19. Study at large: Specimens from acute and convalescent COVID-19 originated in the United States, Italy and Spain.

The ends lost 6 bases at V and 5 bases at J; junction bases unmatched: 1. This CDR3 has 12 amino acids. CDR1 SGHTA and CDR2 FQGNSA come from the germline V gene. The origin of this receptor is a human donor in a cohort sampled during active COVID-19. The sequenced material came from peripheral blood. The chain joins TRBV7-2 to TRBJ2-1, with TRBD2 matching 7 bases. CDR3 region: CASRGGNNEQFF. The CDR3 coding sequence is TGTGCCAGCAGGGGGGGGAACAATGAGCAGTTCTTC.